This T cell receptor beta chain was sequenced during a study of vaccination and CD4 T cells after COVID-19. Findings and caveats of the study: A comparatively limited set of convalescent patients was examined, with no early post-infection timepoints.

The Oncomine TCR Beta short-read assay was what sequenced the DNA obtained from cultured CD4+ T cells. CD4+ T cells were cultured, and genomic DNA was extracted from them. TCRdb re-analysed the PCR reads in MiXCR, keeping a single row per CDR3 protein. This table has 10,000 or so distinct CDR3 sequences, around 50% appearing once. V was pared by 7 bases and J by 2 bases, with 15 bases between. There are 15 residues in the CDR3. The germline V gene encodes CDR1 LNHDA and CDR2 SQIVND (reference sequence). Treatment reported: approximately 10-day PBMC culture with coronavirus spike peptide pools or control peptides (ViraFEST assay). Note on this clonotype: Its matching antigen is unknown.

The rearrangement uses TRBV19 and TRBJ1-3, with D maybe TRBD1 (6 bases). This TCR derives from a human donor who had recovered from COVID-19. Sequencing was done on a sample of CD4+ T cells from blood, cultured in vitro. CDR3 loop: CASTLQGGAGNTIYF. As DNA, the CDR3 is TGTGCCAGTACCCTTCAAGGGGGGGCTGGAAACACCATATATTTT. The entire variable domain, with the rest obtained from reference TRBV19 and TRBJ1-3, is as follows: DGGITQSPKYLFRKEGQNVTLSCEQNLNHDAMYWYRQDPGQGLRLIYYSQIVNDFQKGDIAEGYSVSREKKESFPLTVTSAQKNPTAFYLCASTLQGGAGNTIYFGEGSWLTVV.